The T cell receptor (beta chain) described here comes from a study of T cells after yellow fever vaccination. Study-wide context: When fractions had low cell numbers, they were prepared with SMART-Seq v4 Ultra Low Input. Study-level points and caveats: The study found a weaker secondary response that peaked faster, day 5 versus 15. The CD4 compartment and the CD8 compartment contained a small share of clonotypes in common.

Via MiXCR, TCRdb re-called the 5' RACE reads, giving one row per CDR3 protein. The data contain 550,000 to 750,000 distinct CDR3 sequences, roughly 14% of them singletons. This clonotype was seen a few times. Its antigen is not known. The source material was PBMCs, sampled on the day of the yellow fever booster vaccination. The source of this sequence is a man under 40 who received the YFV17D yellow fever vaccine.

CDR3 sequence reads: CASSELRNEQFF. CDR3 nucleotide sequence: TGTGCCAGCAGCGAACTCAGGAATGAGCAGTTCTTC. This chain uses TRBV9 with TRBJ2-1; no clear D. The V end lost 3 bases, the J end lost 7 bases, and 8 bases lay between the germline ends. The CDR3 has 12 residues. Germline CDR1 SGDLS, CDR2 YYNGEE.